The TCR beta chain described here comes from a study of technical replicates of blood from a few donors. The CDR3 length is 14 residues. Germline CDR1 reads MNHEY; CDR2 reads SVGAGI. J gave up 2 bases and V 8 bases, and 6 bases lay outside the gene matches. The protocol was immunoSEQ multiplex PCR, while the TCRdb copy is restricted to in-frame clones and leaves out a portion. The sample carries over 85,000 clones, 90% to 96% recorded once. The chain recombines TRBV6-5 with TRBJ2-7, with 10 bases fitting TRBD2. This TCR came from a human donor in good health. Material for sequencing was T cells isolated from PBMCs. The chain's CDR3 is CASLRTSGTYEQYF. The CDR3 DNA reads as TGTGCCAGCCTAAGGACTAGCGGTACCTACGAGCAGTACTTC.